This TCR beta chain was sequenced during a study of tumor and adjacent non-tumor tissue in lung cancer (dated by TCRdb to the late 2010s). Background for the entire study: By cancer type, the cohort comprised some twelve adenocarcinoma patients, a couple of squamous cell carcinoma patients and 1 small cell lung cancer patient. The 15 enrolled patients, of whom roughly 10 were men and 5 were women, were aged roughly 30 to 76 years and were diagnosed with TNM stage I to III disease. Sequencing produced 100 million to 150 million productive TCRbeta reads in total, an average of about 4 million reads per sample. Using bulk TCRbeta repertoires from 15 lung cancer patients, the study set lung tumor tissue side by side with matched distant non-tumor lung tissue. For each patient, one tumor sample and one normal lung sample were taken, giving roughly 30 paired specimens that underwent TCRbeta CDR3 sequencing.

To prepare the library, multiplex PCR was applied. TCRdb shows the sequencer as Illumina HiSeq 2500. TCRbeta libraries were built by three rounds of nested PCR using primers (Table S4), following protocols modified from ARM-PCR. PCR products of 200-500 bp were gel-excised and purified with the QIAquick gel extraction kit before sequencing. The source study handled its data this way. Trimmomatic was used to clean the reads, FLASH was used to merge the reads into complete CDR3 sequences, and MiTCR was used to assign the reads to V(D)J germline segments. Clonal diversity was computed as the inverse Simpson's index with VDJtools. In-frame sequences lacking a premature stop codon were counted as productive reads. The raw public reads went through TCRdb reprocessing: fastp at Q25, MiXCR clone calling, in-frame beta chains kept. Entries that share a CDR3 protein sequence are merged under the most common genes and DNA. What appears here as the V and J calls and clone size reflects TCRdb's work, not the paper's. The sample contains 90,000 to 100,000 distinct CDR3 sequences, 80% of them found a single time. Around 30% of the sample rests with the top ten.

What the authors observed across the whole study: The top 100 clones accounted for a significantly larger cumulative portion of the repertoire in normal lung than in tumor tissue. Significantly higher TCR diversity (inverse Simpson) was observed in tumor tissue than in normal lung tissue (approximately 400 vs 170, P = 0.0075, Mann-Whitney U test). Because peripheral blood was not sequenced, blood TCRbeta repertoires in the lung cancer patients of the study were not examined. With only around 15 patients in the cohort, the authors noted that larger samples and more detailed clinical data are needed. Younger patients had significantly higher TCR diversity, and higher tumor TCR diversity was associated with shorter overall and disease-free survival. The sequencing platform is not named in the methods, and unique molecular identifiers are not mentioned.

The germline V gene sets CDR1 to SGHAT and CDR2 to FQNNGV. Including the terminal cysteine and phenylalanine, the CDR3 comprises 16 residues. The retained sequence is limited to the CDR3, 48 bases, with the frame set at the first base. Details on this clonotype: Its antigen has not been determined. An end of the junction does not agree with germline; a read error may underlie this.

RNA was isolated from bulk unsorted tissue, and RNA quality was assessed with a NanoDrop ND-1000 and an Agilent 2100. Distant non-tumor tissue taken more than 3 cm from the tumor edge was used as the normal lung sample. Donors were newly diagnosed lung cancer patients admitted for thoracic surgery in China between August and November 2014, without prior chemotherapy. Patients with previous radiotherapy or chemotherapy, or with another concurrent cancer, were excluded from the study. Pieces of surgical tissue measuring roughly 1-2.2 cm3 were kept in RNAlater solution and held at -80 degrees C until needed.

The receptor was isolated from a man aged 60 to 75 with small cell lung cancer. The V gene is TRBV11-2 and the J gene is TRBJ2-1, with the D gene not clear enough to name. The sequenced sample consisted of distant non-tumor lung tissue. The DNA sequence reads TGTACCAGCAGCTTAGTGGAGCTGGCCACAGCCAATAAGCAGTTCTTC. Its product reads: CTSSLVELATANKQFF.